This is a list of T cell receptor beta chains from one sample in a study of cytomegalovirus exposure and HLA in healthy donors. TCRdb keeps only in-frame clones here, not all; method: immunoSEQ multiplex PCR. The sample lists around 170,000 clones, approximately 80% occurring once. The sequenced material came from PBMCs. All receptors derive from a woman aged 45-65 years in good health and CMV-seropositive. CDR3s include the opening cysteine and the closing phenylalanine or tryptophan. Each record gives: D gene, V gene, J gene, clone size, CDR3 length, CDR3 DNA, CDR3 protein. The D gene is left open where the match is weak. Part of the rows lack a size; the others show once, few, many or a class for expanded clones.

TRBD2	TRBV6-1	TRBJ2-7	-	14	TGTGCCAGCAGTTCCCGGGACTATGTATACGAGCAGTACTTC	CASSSRDYVYEQYF
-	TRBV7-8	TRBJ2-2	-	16	TGTGCCAGCAGCTCGTCCTGGCGAGGGGGAACCGGGGAGCTGTTTTTT	CASSSSWRGGTGELFF
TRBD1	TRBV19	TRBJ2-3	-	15	TGTGCCAGTAGTTCCACAGGGGCGTACACAGATACGCAGTATTTT	CASSSTGAYTDTQYF
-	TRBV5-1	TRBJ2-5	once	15	TGCGCCAGCAGCTTTGATTTCAGGCGACAAGAGACCCAGTACTTC	CASSFDFRRQETQYF
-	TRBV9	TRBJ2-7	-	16	TGTGCCAGCAGCCCCTCGATTTGGGCAGGGGCCAACGAGCAGTACTTC	CASSPSIWAGANEQYF
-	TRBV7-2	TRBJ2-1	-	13	TGTGCCACCCGGGGTAGCGGAAACAATGAGCAGTTCTTC	CATRGSGNNEQFF
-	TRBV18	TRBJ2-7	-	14	TGTGCCAGCTCACCACCAACAGCCGCTTACGAGCAGTACTTC	CASSPPTAAYEQYF
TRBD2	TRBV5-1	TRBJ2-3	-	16	TGCGCCAGCAGTTCCTCTAGCGGGGGGGCCTTTAATACGCAGTATTTT	CASSSSSGGAFNTQYF
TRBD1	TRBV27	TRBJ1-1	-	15	TGTGCCAGCAGTCAACTGGACAGGGAACTTGGTCGAGCTTTCTTT	CASSQLDRELGRAFF
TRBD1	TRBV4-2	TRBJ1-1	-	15	TGTGCCAGCAGCCAACCGGGGACAGGGGGCACTGAAGCTTTCTTT	CASSQPGTGGTEAFF
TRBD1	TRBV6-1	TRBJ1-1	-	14	TGTGCCAGCAGTGATAGGACAGGGCGGACTGAAGCTTTCTTT	CASSDRTGRTEAFF
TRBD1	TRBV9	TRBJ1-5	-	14	TGTGCCAGCAGCAGAATCGACAGGGATCAGCCCCAGCATTTT	CASSRIDRDQPQHF
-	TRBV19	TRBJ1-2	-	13	TGTGCCAGTGGGGATGCAGGGGAAGTCGGCTACACCTTC	CASGDAGEVGYTF
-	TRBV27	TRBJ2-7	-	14	TGTGCCAGCAGCCCCACAGGTTCCACCTACGAGCAGTACTTC	CASSPTGSTYEQYF
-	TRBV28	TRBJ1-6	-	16	TGTGCCAGCAGTCCACCCGAAGGGGCGAGTGGTTCACCCCTCCACTTT	CASSPPEGASGSPLHF
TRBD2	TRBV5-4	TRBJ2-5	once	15	TGTGCCAGCAGTTCTACTGGACTAGCGGAAGAGACCCAGTACTTC	CASSSTGLAEETQYF
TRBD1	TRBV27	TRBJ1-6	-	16	TGTGCCAGCAGAATACAGGGGGCCTCCTATAATTCACCCCTCCACTTT	CASRIQGASYNSPLHF
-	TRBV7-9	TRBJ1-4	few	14	TGTGCCAGCAGTCGGACAGCCACCGGAGAAAAACTGTTTTTT	CASSRTATGEKLFF
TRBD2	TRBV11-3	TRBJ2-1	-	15	TGTGCCAGCAGCTTAGATGGAGCGGGATACAATGAGCAGTTCTTC	CASSLDGAGYNEQFF
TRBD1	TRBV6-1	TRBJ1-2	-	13	TGTGCCAGCAGGAGGACAGGGGGCCATGGCTACACCTTC	CASRRTGGHGYTF
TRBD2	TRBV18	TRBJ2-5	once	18	TGTGCCAGCTCACCGGTAGTAGCGGGGGGGGCCCTCCAAGAGACCCAGTACTTC	CASSPVVAGGALQETQYF
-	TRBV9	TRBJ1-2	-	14	TGTGCCAGCAGCGTTGGAGGGGGGGCGGTGGGCTACACCTTC	CASSVGGGAVGYTF
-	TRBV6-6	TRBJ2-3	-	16	TGTGCCAGCAGCGACCCGACTAGGCAGGGATCAGATACGCAGTATTTT	CASSDPTRQGSDTQYF
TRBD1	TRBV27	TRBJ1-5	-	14	TGTGCCAGCAGCCCTACAGGGGCCAATCAGCCCCAGCATTTT	CASSPTGANQPQHF
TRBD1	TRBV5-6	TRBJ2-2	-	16	TGTGCCAGCAGCTCTATGACAGGGGGCTTCACCGGGGAGCTGTTTTTT	CASSSMTGGFTGELFF
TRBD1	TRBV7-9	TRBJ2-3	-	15	TGTGCCAGCAGCTTAGTTGGGACAGTGGGAGATACGCAGTATTTT	CASSLVGTVGDTQYF
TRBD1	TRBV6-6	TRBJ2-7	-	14	TGTGCCAGCAGTTACCGGGACAGTAGCTACGAGCAGTACTTC	CASSYRDSSYEQYF
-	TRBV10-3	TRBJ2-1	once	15	TGTGCCATCAGGGGAGATTCGAGCTCCTACAATGAGCAGTTCTTC	CAIRGDSSSYNEQFF
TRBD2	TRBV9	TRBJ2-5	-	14	TGTGCCTGCAGCGTTTCTAGCGGCCAAGAGACCCAGTACTTC	CACSVSSGQETQYF
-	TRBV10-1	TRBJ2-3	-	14	TGCGCCAGGAGGGGGGGGGCCCGGTCAGATACGCAGTATTTT	CARRGGARSDTQYF